The rows below give T cell receptor beta chains drawn from one sample of a study of identical twins. Via MiXCR, TCRdb re-called the 5' RACE reads, giving one row per CDR3 protein. The sample includes 500,000 to 600,000 distinct CDR3 sequences, approximately 22% of them seen just once. In addition, the sample was reused for a study of T cells expressing NK-cell markers.

Sequencing was done on a sample of CD4+ T cells sorted from blood. The receptors shown here come from a woman under 30 in good health. CDR3s include the opening cysteine and the closing phenylalanine or tryptophan. A D gene is named only where the DNA matches it firmly. Clone size is not always given. Where it is, it says once, few, many or a class for expanded clones.

cdr3_aa cdr3_nt clone_size d_call j_call v_call
CASSLKGPADTQYF TGTGCCAGCAGCTTGAAGGGCCCCGCAGATACGCAGTATTTT . . TRBJ2-3 TRBV5-4
CASSKGPAGVGTGANVLTF TGTGCCAGCAGCAAGGGACCCGCCGGGGTTGGTACTGGGGCCAACGTCCTGACTTTC . . TRBJ2-6 TRBV11-2
CASSIGTLETQYF TGTGCCAGCAGCATAGGGACTCTAGAGACCCAGTACTTC . . TRBJ2-5 TRBV7-8
CASSPGPGGEQYF TGTGCCAGCAGTCCCGGGCCGGGGGGCGAGCAGTACTTC . TRBD2 TRBJ2-7 TRBV12-3/TRBV12-4
CASSPFSAKNIQYF TGTGCCAGCAGCCCGTTCTCAGCCAAAAACATTCAGTACTTC . . TRBJ2-4 TRBV11-2
CASSREQGKEKLFF TGTGCCAGCAGCCGGGAACAGGGTAAAGAAAAACTGTTTTTT few . TRBJ1-4 TRBV7-2
CAGGLAGWSGELFF TGTGCCGGAGGACTAGCGGGATGGTCGGGGGAGCTGTTTTTT . TRBD2 TRBJ2-2 TRBV2
CASSYYDRPYGYTF TGTGCCAGCAGTTACTACGACAGGCCCTATGGCTACACCTTC many . TRBJ1-2 TRBV6-5
CASAGPYEQYF TGTGCCAGCGCCGGTCCTTACGAGCAGTACTTC many . TRBJ2-7 TRBV6-2/TRBV6-3
CASSQGPGQLSGNTIYF TGCGCCAGCAGCCAAGGTCCGGGACAGCTCTCTGGAAACACCATATATTTT few TRBD1 TRBJ1-3 TRBV4-3
CASSLQTSGTETQYF TGTGCCAGCAGCTTACAAACTAGCGGGACGGAGACCCAGTACTTC . TRBD2 TRBJ2-5 TRBV7-2
CASSRGVITSLTTDTQYF TGTGCCAGCAGTCGCGGGGTGATAACTAGCCTCACGACAGATACGCAGTATTTT few . TRBJ2-3 TRBV12-3/TRBV12-4
CASSRVTGGSYEQYF TGTGCCAGCAGTCGGGTGACAGGGGGATCCTACGAGCAGTACTTC few TRBD1 TRBJ2-7 TRBV27
CSVEDRSGSSWGYNEQFF TGCAGCGTTGAAGATCGATCGGGATCCAGCTGGGGCTACAATGAGCAGTTCTTC few . TRBJ2-1 TRBV29-1
CASSRGDRIFSGANVLTF TGTGCCAGCAGCCGGGGGGACAGGATCTTCTCTGGGGCCAACGTCCTGACTTTC . . TRBJ2-6 TRBV12-3/TRBV12-4
CATSRAQVYQETQYF TGTGCCACCAGCAGAGCACAGGTCTACCAAGAGACCCAGTACTTC . . TRBJ2-5 TRBV15
CASSSRLAGGPSETQYF TGTGCCAGCAGCAGTCGACTAGCGGGAGGCCCCTCGGAGACCCAGTACTTC . TRBD2 TRBJ2-5 TRBV7-9
CATSRDMAGYNEQFF TGTGCCACCAGCAGAGATATGGCAGGATACAATGAGCAGTTCTTC few . TRBJ2-1 TRBV15
CASSLQLAGGTSTDTQYF TGCGCCAGCAGCTTGCAACTAGCGGGAGGCACTAGCACAGATACGCAGTATTTT . TRBD2 TRBJ2-3 TRBV5-1
CASSLSRGNEQFF TGTGCCAGCAGTTTATCGAGAGGCAATGAGCAGTTCTTC many . TRBJ2-1 TRBV12-3/TRBV12-4
CASSLAQPNRGDTQYF TGCGCCAGCAGCTTGGCACAGCCCAACAGGGGAGATACGCAGTATTTT . TRBD1 TRBJ2-3 TRBV5-1
CSARDIGTGSNTEAFF TGCAGTGCTAGAGATATCGGGACAGGGAGTAACACTGAAGCTTTCTTT many TRBD1 TRBJ1-1 TRBV20-1
CASSVAGGAANTGELFF TGTGCCAGCAGCGTAGCCGGGGGCGCGGCGAACACCGGGGAGCTGTTTTTT . . TRBJ2-2 TRBV9
CSARDVIAGADEQFF TGCAGTGCTAGAGATGTAATAGCGGGAGCTGATGAGCAGTTCTTC many TRBD2 TRBJ2-1 TRBV20-1
CASSSLLTGRTYEQYF TGTGCCAGCAGTTCCCTACTGACGGGACGAACCTACGAGCAGTACTTC . . TRBJ2-7 TRBV25-1
CSARDSPGRPLEAF TGCAGTGCTAGAGATAGCCCAGGACGCCCCTTGGAGGCCTTC . . TRBJ2-1 TRBV20-1
CASSSTGALGYTF TGTGCCAGCAGCTCGACAGGGGCCTTAGGCTACACCTTC few TRBD1 TRBJ1-2 TRBV12-3/TRBV12-4
CASSYSKGQGDYEQYF TGTGCCAGCAGTTACTCGAAGGGACAGGGTGACTACGAGCAGTACTTC . TRBD1 TRBJ2-7 TRBV6-2/TRBV6-3
CASSYLAGQNEQYF TGTGCCAGCAGTTATCTAGCGGGACAGAACGAGCAGTACTTC few TRBD2 TRBJ2-7 TRBV6-2/TRBV6-3
CSANLQGGGQPQHF TGCAGTGCTAACCTTCAGGGGGGCGGACAGCCCCAGCATTTT many TRBD1 TRBJ1-5 TRBV20-1
CASSEPTGGNEQFF TGCGCCAGCAGCGAACCGACAGGGGGGAATGAGCAGTTCTTC . TRBD1 TRBJ2-1 TRBV5-1
CASSPSIWKNEKLFF TGTGCCAGCAGCCCTTCGATTTGGAAGAATGAAAAACTGTTTTTT few . TRBJ1-4 TRBV12-3/TRBV12-4
CASSYNQETQYF TGTGCCAGCAGCTATAACCAAGAGACCCAGTACTTC few . TRBJ2-5 TRBV5-6
CASRRSSKDTQYF TGTGCCAGCAGGAGGAGCAGTAAAGATACGCAGTATTTT . . TRBJ2-3 TRBV9
CSARPTGLAAGELFF TGCAGTGCTAGGCCCACGGGACTAGCGGCCGGGGAGCTGTTTTTT few TRBD2 TRBJ2-2 TRBV20-1
CASAKEAGYGYTF TGCGCCAGCGCGAAGGAGGCCGGCTATGGCTACACCTTC few . TRBJ1-2 TRBV5-1
CASSLQLAGGETQYF TGTGCCAGCAGCCTCCAACTAGCGGGGGGAGAGACCCAGTACTTC . TRBD2 TRBJ2-5 TRBV14
CASSSKGLADNEQFF TGTGCCAGCAGCTCCAAGGGACTAGCCGACAATGAGCAGTTCTTC few TRBD2 TRBJ2-1 TRBV7-9
CSARDLTGILFF TGCAGTGCTAGAGATCTCACGGGAATACTGTTTTTT . . TRBJ1-4 TRBV20-1
CSVAFLEGQPQHF TGCAGCGTTGCTTTCCTTGAAGGGCAGCCCCAGCATTTT few . TRBJ1-5 TRBV29-1
CASSLRSSGNTGELFF TGCGCCAGCAGCTTGAGGTCTAGCGGGAACACCGGGGAGCTGTTTTTT few TRBD2 TRBJ2-2 TRBV5-1
CASSLSTSGGEQFF TGTGCCAGCAGCCTCTCGACTAGCGGGGGGGAGCAGTTCTTC . TRBD2 TRBJ2-1 TRBV12-3/TRBV12-4
CASSLRLAGGPMPGELFF TGTGCCAGCAGTTTAAGGCTAGCGGGGGGCCCAATGCCCGGGGAGCTGTTTTTT . TRBD2 TRBJ2-2 TRBV12-3/TRBV12-4
CASSSSTGLSRGEQYF TGTGCCAGCAGCAGCTCGACAGGACTATCTAGAGGCGAGCAGTACTTC few . TRBJ2-7 TRBV5-5
CASRLDSYYGYTF TGTGCCAGCAGACTGGACAGCTACTATGGCTACACCTTC . . TRBJ1-2 TRBV12-3/TRBV12-4
CSAPRGSGTLTGDTQYF TGCAGTGCTCCCCGAGGTAGCGGGACCCTCACGGGAGATACGCAGTATTTT few TRBD2 TRBJ2-3 TRBV20-1
CASSLEWGELFF TGCGCCAGCAGCTTGGAGTGGGGGGAGCTGTTTTTT . . TRBJ2-2 TRBV5-1
CASRKGQLTATNEKLFF TGTGCCAGCAGAAAGGGACAGTTAACTGCAACTAATGAAAAACTGTTTTTT . TRBD1 TRBJ1-4 TRBV12-3/TRBV12-4
CASSFGTGGFQPQHF TGTGCCAGCAGTTTTGGGACAGGGGGGTTTCAGCCCCAGCATTTT few TRBD1 TRBJ1-5 TRBV12-3/TRBV12-4
CSVGQGRDTEAFF TGCAGCGTTGGACAGGGGAGGGACACTGAAGCTTTCTTT many TRBD1 TRBJ1-1 TRBV29-1
CASRFARGPSYEQYF TGTGCCAGCAGGTTTGCGCGGGGGCCCTCCTACGAGCAGTACTTC few . TRBJ2-7 TRBV6-1
CASSGTSGGVSDTQYF TGTGCCAGCAGTGGGACTAGCGGGGGAGTTTCGGATACGCAGTATTTT . TRBD2 TRBJ2-3 TRBV6-1
CSVAPGLVSETQYF TGCAGCGTAGCACCGGGACTAGTCTCAGAGACCCAGTACTTC few TRBD2 TRBJ2-5 TRBV29-1